This T cell receptor beta chain was recorded in a study of blood T cells in healthy people across ages. Germline loops: CDR1 LNHNV, CDR2 YYDKDF (reference sequence). This CDR3 spans 15 amino acids. Trimming left V 1 base short and J 0 bases short, with 8 bases between. Healthy Caucasians from Russia aged roughly 6 to 90 served as donors. Whenever a sample was processed, at least 6 million PBMCs were isolated. This clonotype occurred a few times. Its antigen is still unknown. The study's findings and limits: Estimated diversity across one million T cells was deemed an underestimate.

Then a second PCR, running roughly 6 to 12 cycles, was carried out with a sample-barcoded 5' primer and a J-beta primer mix. CDR3-containing paired-end reads numbering at least 3 million came from each sample. TCRdb independently ran MiXCR on the 5' RACE reads; one entry per CDR3 protein. The sample has fewer than 2,000,000 distinct CDR3 sequences, about 35% seen once. The receptor comes from a woman aged 25 to 45 in good health. The specimen sequenced was blood. V usage is TRBV15 and J usage is TRBJ2-3, with D unresolved. CDR3 amino acids: CATSRAVTSTDTQYF. The CDR3 DNA reads TGTGCCACCAGCAGAGCAGTAACTAGCACAGATACGCAGTATTTT.